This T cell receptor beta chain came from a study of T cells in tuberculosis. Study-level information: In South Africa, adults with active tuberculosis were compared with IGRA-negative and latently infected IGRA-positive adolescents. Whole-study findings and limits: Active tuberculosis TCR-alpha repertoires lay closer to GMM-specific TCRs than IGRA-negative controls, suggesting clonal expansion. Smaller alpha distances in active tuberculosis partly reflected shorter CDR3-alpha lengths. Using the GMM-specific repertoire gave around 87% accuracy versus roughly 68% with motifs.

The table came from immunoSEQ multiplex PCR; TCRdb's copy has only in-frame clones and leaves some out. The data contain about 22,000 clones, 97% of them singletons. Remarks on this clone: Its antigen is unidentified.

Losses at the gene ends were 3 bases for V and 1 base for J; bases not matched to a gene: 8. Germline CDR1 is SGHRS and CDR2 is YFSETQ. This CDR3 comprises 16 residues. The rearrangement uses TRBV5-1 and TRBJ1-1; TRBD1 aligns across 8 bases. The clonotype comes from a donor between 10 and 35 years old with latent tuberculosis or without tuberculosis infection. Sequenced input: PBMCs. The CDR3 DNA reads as TGCGCCAGCAGCTGGGGACCGGGACAGGAGAACACTGAAGCTTTCTTT. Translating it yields CASSWGPGQENTEAFF. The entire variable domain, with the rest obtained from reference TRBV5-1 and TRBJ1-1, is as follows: KAGVTQTPRYLIKTRGQQVTLSCSPISGHRSVSWYQQTPGQGLQFLFEYFSETQRNKGNFPGRFSGRQFSNSRSEMNVSTLELGDSALYLCASSWGPGQENTEAFFGQGTRLTVV.